The entry below gives a single T cell receptor beta chain sequence along with its context. This clone was observed a single time. There is no known antigen for this receptor. Within one base of it there is no much larger clone, and no base qualities were kept. Relative to germline, V is 1 base shorter and J is 4 bases shorter, with 13 bases between their ends. CDR1 and CDR2 (MNHEY, SVGAGI) derive from the germline V gene. There are 15 amino acids in the CDR3, from cysteine to phenylalanine inclusive. The only DNA kept is the CDR3, 45 bases in frame from the first base. The data were obtained in a study of T cell changes during pregnancy in multiple sclerosis (dated by TCRdb to the late 2010s). With regard to the full study: The study looked at changes in the T cell repertoire across pregnancy in women with multiple sclerosis.

Library generation was performed with the immunoSEQ multiplex PCR assay. TCRdb limited this immuneACCESS table to in-frame rearrangements with V and J called. A share of clones is missing; checked studies link under half to unresolved V genes, and the rest is unexplained. The sample includes 75,000 to 85,000 clones, with just over 90% observed a single time. The top ten hold approximately 2.4% of the sample. The rearranged segments are TRBV6-5 and TRBJ1-1, with TRBD1 tentatively as D gene (6 bases match). The specimen comprised peripheral blood, sampled in the second trimester of pregnancy. This receptor was obtained from a female donor with multiple sclerosis, enrolled in a pregnancy study. The CDR3 reads CASSYLTGSVTEAFF. The nucleotide sequence is TGTGCCAGCAGTTACTTAACAGGGTCGGTCACTGAAGCTTTCTTT.